The 10 T cell receptor beta chains listed next were all sequenced from one sample in a study of CD8+ T cells in alopecia areata. TCR sequencing used cDNA made by reverse transcription of extracted RNA. The repertoire was sequenced with immunoSEQ multiplex PCR; TCRdb's copy has only in-frame clones and lacks some. The sample lists around 140,000 clones, approximately 45% occurring once. Sequencing input: CD4+ T cells sorted from blood. The receptor set was obtained from a human donor with alopecia areata.

The V and J genes are TRBV7-9 and TRBJ2-7; D is possibly TRBD2 (6 bases). The CDR3 runs 14 residues. Germline CDR1 SEHNR, CDR2 FQNEAQ (reference sequence). The ends were cut back, 5 bases at V and 3 bases at J, with 14 bases in the middle. The DNA of the CDR3 is TGTGCCAGCAGCCGGGGACTTGGATTCTACGAGCAGTACTTC. This translates into CASSRGLGFYEQYF.

The CDR3 sequence is CASSVAETSGSYNEQFF. The CDR3 bases are TGTGCCAGCAGCGTAGCTGAAACTAGCGGGAGTTACAATGAGCAGTTCTTC. The chain has TRBV9 and TRBJ2-1, with 11 positions matching TRBD2. Germline V gene lookup returns CDR1 SGDLS and CDR2 YYNGEE. The CDR3 runs to 17 residues. The ends lost 0 bases at V and 4 bases at J; junction bases unmatched: 6. Supplemented by reference TRBV9 and TRBJ2-1, the full variable domain reads DSGVTQTPKHLITATGQRVTLRCSPRSGDLSVYWYQQSLDQGLQFLIQYYNGEERAKGNILERFSAQQFPDLHSELNLSSLELGDSALYFCASSVAETSGSYNEQFFGPGTRLTVL.

Only a few counts were recorded for this clone. This CDR3 reads CAWRGRVATEAFF. For the CDR3, the DNA is TGTGCCTGGAGAGGCAGGGTGGCCACTGAAGCTTTCTTT. V is TRBV30 and J is TRBJ1-1; a possible D gene is TRBD1 (5 bases). The germline gives CDR1 GTSNPN, CDR2 SVGIG (reference sequence). The CDR3 extends over 13 amino acids. Deletions cut 3 bases from V and 4 bases from J, with 12 bases between.

This rearrangement joins TRBV6-5 to TRBJ2-7; 7 nucleotides match TRBD2. CDR1 and CDR2 (germline): MNHEY, SVGAGI. After removal of 6 bases from V and 4 bases from J, the junction contained 12 bases not matched to a gene. The CDR3 runs to 15 residues. The CDR3 reads CASSQSGTLKYEQYF. CDR3 nucleotides: TGTGCCAGCAGCCAAAGCGGGACCCTCAAATACGAGCAGTACTTC.

V gene TRBV5-4 combines with J gene TRBJ2-1; D assignment may be TRBD1 or TRBD2 (5 bases each). The CDR3 is made up of 13 amino acids. Germline V CDR1 and CDR2: SGHNT, YYREEE (reference sequence). Trimming took 3 bases from V and 4 from J, leaving 8 bases between them. The CDR3 spells CASSSGAYNEQFF. DNA of the CDR3: TGTGCCAGCAGCTCCGGGGCTTACAATGAGCAGTTCTTC.

This clone came up a few times. This chain joins TRBV6-6 and TRBJ2-5; D gene ambiguous. Germline V gene data show CDR1 as MNHNY and CDR2 as SVGAGI (reference sequence). This CDR3 has 12 residues. Trimming took 7 bases from V and 4 from J, leaving 10 bases between them. CDR3 loop: CASNAVAETQYF. CDR3 coding DNA: TGTGCCAGCAATGCGGTTGCAGAGACCCAGTACTTC.

This chain links TRBV25-1 with TRBJ2-5; no clear D gene. The CDR3 has 11 residues. Germline V gene data show CDR1 as MGHDK and CDR2 as SYGVNS. V was shortened by 4 bases and J by 8 bases, with 8 bases between the two germline ends. CDR3 in DNA: TGTGCCAGCAGTGCGATGGATACCCAGTACTTC. This translates into CASSAMDTQYF.

The J gene is TRBJ2-7, the V gene TRBV29-1, with D possibly being TRBD1 or TRBD2 (5 bases each). The V gene's germline CDR1 is SQVTM and CDR2 ANQGSEA. V was shortened by 6 bases and J by 2 bases, with 14 bases between the two germline ends. CDR3 length: 13 residues. CDR3 region: CSVGTLGAYEQYF. In DNA, the CDR3 is TGCAGCGTCGGGACCTTAGGCGCCTACGAGCAGTACTTC.

This clone was seen a handful of times. The chain carries TRBV7-2 and TRBJ2-3; no firm D call. This CDR3 comprises 12 residues. V dropped 5 bases and J dropped 4 bases, with 7 bases sitting between them. CDR1 SGHTA and CDR2 FQGNSA come from the germline V gene. DNA for the CDR3: TGTGCCAGCAGCCCCGGAGCAGATACGCAGTATTTT. Its protein is CASSPGADTQYF.

On this clone itself: Other DNA variants within this sample encode the same CDR3. J is TRBJ2-5 and V is TRBV29-1; no firm D call. Germline CDR1 reads SQVTM; CDR2 reads ANQGSEA. Trimming pared 3 bases from V and 5 bases from J, leaving 7 bases between. The CDR3 length is 11 residues. The CDR3 spells CSVDLTETQYF. The DNA of the CDR3 is TGCAGCGTTGATCTTACCGAGACCCAGTACTTC.